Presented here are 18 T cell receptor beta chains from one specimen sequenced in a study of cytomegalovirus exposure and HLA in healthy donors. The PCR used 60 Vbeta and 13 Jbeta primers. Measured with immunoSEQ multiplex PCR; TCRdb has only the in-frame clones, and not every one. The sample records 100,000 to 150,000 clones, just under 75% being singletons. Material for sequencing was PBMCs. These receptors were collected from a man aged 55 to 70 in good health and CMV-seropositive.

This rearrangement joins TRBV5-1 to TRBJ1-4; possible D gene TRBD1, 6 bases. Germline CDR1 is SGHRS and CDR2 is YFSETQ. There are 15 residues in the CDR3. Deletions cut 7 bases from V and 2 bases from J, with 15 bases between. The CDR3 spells CASRLGGGTNEKLFF. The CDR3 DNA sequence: TGCGCCAGCCGCCTCGGGGGGGGCACTAATGAAAAACTGTTTTTT.

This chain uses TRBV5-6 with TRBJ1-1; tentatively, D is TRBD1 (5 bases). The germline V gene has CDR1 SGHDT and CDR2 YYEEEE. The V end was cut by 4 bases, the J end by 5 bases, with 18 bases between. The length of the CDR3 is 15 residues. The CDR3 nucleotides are TGTGCCAGCAGCCGCCCCAGGGAAGTTCGTACTGAAGCTTTCTTT. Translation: CASSRPREVRTEAFF.

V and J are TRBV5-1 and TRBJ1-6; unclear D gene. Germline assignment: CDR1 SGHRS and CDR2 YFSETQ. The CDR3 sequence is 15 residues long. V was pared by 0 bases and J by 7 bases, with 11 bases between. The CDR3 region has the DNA TGCGCCAGCAGCTTGGGGCAACAGTTGAATTCACCCCTCCACTTT. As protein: CASSLGQQLNSPLHF.

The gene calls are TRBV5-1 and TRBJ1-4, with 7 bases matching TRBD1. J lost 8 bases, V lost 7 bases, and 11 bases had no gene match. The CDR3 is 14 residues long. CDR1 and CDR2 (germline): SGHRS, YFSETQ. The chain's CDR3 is CASGSGTAYEKLFF. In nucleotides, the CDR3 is TGCGCCAGCGGATCCGGGACAGCTTACGAAAAACTGTTTTTT.

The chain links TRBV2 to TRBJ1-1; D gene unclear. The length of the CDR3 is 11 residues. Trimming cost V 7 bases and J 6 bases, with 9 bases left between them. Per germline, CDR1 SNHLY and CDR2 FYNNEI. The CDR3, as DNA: TGTGCCAGCAAGGCAGACTCTGAAGCTTTCTTT. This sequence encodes CASKADSEAFF.

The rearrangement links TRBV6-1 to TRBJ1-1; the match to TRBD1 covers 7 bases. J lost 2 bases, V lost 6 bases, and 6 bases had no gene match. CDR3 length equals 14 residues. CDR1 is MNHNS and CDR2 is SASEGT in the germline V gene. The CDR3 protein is CASSFTGANTEAFF. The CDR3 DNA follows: TGTGCCAGCAGCTTTACAGGGGCTAACACTGAAGCTTTCTTT.

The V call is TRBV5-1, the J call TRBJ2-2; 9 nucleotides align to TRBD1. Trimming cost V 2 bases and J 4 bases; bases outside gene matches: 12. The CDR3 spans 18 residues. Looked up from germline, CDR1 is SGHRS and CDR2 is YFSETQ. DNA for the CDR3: TGCGCCAGCAGCTTACCGGACAGGGGTTCATGGGGCACCGGGGAGCTGTTTTTT. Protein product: CASSLPDRGSWGTGELFF.

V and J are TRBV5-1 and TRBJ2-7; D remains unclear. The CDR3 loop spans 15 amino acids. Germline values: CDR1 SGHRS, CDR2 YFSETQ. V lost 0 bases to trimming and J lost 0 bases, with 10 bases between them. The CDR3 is CASSLGGSLSYEQYF. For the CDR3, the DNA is TGCGCCAGCAGCTTGGGCGGTAGCCTCTCCTACGAGCAGTACTTC. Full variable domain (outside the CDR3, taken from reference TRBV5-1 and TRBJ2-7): KAGVTQTPRYLIKTRGQQVTLSCSPISGHRSVSWYQQTPGQGLQFLFEYFSETQRNKGNFPGRFSGRQFSNSRSEMNVSTLELGDSALYLCASSLGGSLSYEQYFGPGTRLTVT.

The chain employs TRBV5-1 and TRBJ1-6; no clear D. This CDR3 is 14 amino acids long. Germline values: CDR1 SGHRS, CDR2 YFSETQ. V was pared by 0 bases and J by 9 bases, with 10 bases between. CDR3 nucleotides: TGCGCCAGCAGCTTGGGGGGAGGAATTTCACCCCTCCACTTT. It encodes CASSLGGGISPLHF. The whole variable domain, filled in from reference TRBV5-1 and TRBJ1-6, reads KAGVTQTPRYLIKTRGQQVTLSCSPISGHRSVSWYQQTPGQGLQFLFEYFSETQRNKGNFPGRFSGRQFSNSRSEMNVSTLELGDSALYLCASSLGGGISPLHFGNGTRLTVT.

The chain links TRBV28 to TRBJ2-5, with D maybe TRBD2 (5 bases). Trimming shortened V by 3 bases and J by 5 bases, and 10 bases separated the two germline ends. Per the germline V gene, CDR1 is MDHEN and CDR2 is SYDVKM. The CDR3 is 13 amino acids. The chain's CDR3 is CASSLGGWETQYF. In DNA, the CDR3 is TGTGCCAGCAGTTTGGGCGGGTGGGAGACCCAGTACTTC.

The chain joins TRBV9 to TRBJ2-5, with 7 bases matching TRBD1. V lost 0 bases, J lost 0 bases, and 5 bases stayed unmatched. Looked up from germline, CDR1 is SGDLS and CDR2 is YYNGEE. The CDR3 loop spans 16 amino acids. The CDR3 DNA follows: TGTGCCAGCAGCGTAGGAGGGGGCTTGTACCAAGAGACCCAGTACTTC. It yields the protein CASSVGGGLYQETQYF.

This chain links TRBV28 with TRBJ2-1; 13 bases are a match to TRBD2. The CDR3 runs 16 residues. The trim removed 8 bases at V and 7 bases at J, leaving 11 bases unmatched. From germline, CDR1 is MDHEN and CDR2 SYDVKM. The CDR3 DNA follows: TGTGCCAGCGGAACTAGCGGGGGGGCCGGGGTTAATGAGCAGTTCTTC. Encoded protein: CASGTSGGAGVNEQFF.

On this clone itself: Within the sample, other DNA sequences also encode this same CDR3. The CDR3 nucleotides read TGTGCCAGCAGTTTGGGGGGTGCGGACGAGCAGTACTTC. This encodes CASSLGGADEQYF. The rearrangement links TRBV28 to TRBJ2-7; D perhaps matches TRBD2 (6 bases). Germline V lookup: CDR1 MDHEN, CDR2 SYDVKM. V dropped 3 bases and J dropped 5 bases, with 11 bases sitting between them. The length of the CDR3 is 13 residues.

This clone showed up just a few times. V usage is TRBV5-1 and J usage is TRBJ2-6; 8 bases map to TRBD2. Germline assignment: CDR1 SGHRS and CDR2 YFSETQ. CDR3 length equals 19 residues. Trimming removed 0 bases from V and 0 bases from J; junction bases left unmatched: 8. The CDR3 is CASSLVVQRGTSGANVLTF. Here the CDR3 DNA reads TGCGCCAGCAGCTTGGTTGTCCAGCGGGGGACCTCTGGGGCCAACGTCCTGACTTTC.

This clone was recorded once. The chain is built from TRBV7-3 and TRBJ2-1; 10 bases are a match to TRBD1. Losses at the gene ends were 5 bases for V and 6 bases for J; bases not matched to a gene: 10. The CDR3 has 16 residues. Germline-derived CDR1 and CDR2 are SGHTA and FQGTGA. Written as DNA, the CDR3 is TGTGCCAGCAGCCCTCGGGGGGGACAGGGGTCCAATGAGCAGTTCTTC. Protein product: CASSPRGGQGSNEQFF.

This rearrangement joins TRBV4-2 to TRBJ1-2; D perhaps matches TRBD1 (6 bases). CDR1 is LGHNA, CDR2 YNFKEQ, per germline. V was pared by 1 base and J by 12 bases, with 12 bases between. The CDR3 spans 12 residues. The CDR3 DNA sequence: TGTGCCAGCAGCCAAGGTTACGACAGGAACACCTTC. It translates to CASSQGYDRNTF.

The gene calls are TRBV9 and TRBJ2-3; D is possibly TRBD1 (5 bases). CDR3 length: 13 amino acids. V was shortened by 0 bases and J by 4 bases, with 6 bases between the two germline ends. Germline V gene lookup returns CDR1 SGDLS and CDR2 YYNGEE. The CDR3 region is CASSVDRPDTQYF. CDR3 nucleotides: TGTGCCAGCAGCGTAGACAGGCCAGATACGCAGTATTTT. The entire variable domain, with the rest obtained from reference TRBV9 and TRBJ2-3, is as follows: DSGVTQTPKHLITATGQRVTLRCSPRSGDLSVYWYQQSLDQGLQFLIQYYNGEERAKGNILERFSAQQFPDLHSELNLSSLELGDSALYFCASSVDRPDTQYFGPGTRLTVL.

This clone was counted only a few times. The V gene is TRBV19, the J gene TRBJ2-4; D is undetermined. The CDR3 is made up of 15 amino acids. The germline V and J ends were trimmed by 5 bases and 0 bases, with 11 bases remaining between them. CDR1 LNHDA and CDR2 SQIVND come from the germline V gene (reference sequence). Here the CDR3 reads CASSGPGLAKNIQYF. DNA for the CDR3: TGTGCCAGTAGTGGCCCAGGCTTAGCCAAAAACATTCAGTACTTC.